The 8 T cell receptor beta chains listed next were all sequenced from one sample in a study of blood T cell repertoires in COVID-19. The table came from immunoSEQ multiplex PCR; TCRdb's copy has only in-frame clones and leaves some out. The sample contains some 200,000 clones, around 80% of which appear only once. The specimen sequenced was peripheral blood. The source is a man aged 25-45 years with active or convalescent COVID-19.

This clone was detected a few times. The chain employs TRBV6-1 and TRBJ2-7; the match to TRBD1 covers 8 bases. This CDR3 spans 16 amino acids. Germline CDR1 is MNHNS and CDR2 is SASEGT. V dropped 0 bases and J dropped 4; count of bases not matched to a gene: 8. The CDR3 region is CASSEALAGGVYEQYV. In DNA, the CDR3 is TGTGCCAGCAGTGAAGCTTTGGCAGGGGGCGTATACGAGCAGTACGTC.

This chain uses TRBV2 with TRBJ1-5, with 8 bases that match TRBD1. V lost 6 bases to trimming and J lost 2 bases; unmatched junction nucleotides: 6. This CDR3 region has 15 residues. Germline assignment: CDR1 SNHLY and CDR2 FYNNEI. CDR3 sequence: CASSEQGVGNQPQHF. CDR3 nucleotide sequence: TGTGCCAGCAGCGAACAGGGGGTAGGCAATCAGCCCCAGCATTTT. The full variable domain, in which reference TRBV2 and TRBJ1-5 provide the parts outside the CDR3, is EPEVTQTPSHQVTQMGQEVILRCVPISNHLYFYWYRQILGQKVEFLVSFYNNEISEKSEIFDDQFSVERPDGSNFTLKIRSTKLEDSAMYFCASSEQGVGNQPQHFGDGTRLSIL.

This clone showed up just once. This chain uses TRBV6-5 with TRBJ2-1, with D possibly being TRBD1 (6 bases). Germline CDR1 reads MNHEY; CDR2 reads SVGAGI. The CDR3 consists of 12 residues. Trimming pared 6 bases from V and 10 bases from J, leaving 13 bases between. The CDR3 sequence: CASRGDRYEQFF. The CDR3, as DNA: TGTGCCAGCAGAGGAGACAGGTACGAGCAGTTCTTC.

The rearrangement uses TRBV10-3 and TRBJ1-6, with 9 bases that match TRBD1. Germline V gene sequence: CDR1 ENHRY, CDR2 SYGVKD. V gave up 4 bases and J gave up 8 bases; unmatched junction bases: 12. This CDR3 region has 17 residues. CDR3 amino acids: CAISAGLRTGDYSPLHF. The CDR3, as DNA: TGTGCCATCAGTGCGGGACTGCGGACAGGGGATTATTCACCCCTCCACTTT.

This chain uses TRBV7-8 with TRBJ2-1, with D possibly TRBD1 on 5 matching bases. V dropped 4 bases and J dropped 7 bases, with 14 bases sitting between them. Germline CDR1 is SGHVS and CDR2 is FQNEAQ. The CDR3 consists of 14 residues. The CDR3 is CASSYLWTQNEQFF. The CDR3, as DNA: TGTGCCAGCAGCTACTTATGGACACAAAATGAGCAGTTCTTC.

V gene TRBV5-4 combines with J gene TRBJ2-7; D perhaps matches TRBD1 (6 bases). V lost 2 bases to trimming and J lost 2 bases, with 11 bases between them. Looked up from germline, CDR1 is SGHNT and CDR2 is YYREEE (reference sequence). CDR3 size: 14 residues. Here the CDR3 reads CASSFMGQAYEQYF. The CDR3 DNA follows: TGTGCCAGCAGCTTTATGGGACAAGCCTACGAGCAGTACTTC.

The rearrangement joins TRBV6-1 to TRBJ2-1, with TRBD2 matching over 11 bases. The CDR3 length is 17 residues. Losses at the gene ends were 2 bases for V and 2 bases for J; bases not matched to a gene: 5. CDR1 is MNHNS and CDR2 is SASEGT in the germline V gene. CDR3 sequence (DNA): TGTGCCAGCAGTGAACGCCTGGGACTAGCGGCCTACAATGAGCAGTTCTTC. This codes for CASSERLGLAAYNEQFF.

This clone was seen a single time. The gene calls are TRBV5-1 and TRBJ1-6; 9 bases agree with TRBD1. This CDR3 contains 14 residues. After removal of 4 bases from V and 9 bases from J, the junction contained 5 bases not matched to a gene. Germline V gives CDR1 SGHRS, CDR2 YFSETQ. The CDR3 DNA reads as TGCGCCAGCAGCGTCCCGACAGGGGGTTCACCCCTCCACTTT. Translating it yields CASSVPTGGSPLHF.